This entry describes one T cell receptor beta chain. Its specificity is unknown. V was cut by 3 bases and J by 5 bases, with 11 bases left in between. The CDR3 contains 14 residues. Per germline, CDR1 MNHEY and CDR2 SMNVEV (reference sequence). The data were produced by immunoSEQ multiplex PCR, yet TCRdb's version contains in-frame clones alone and is incomplete. There are more than 25,000 clones in the sample; 70% to 85% occur only once, and approximately 26% lies in the top ten. This entry belongs to a study of OX40 agonist ivuxolimab in advanced cancers. It was autoimmune disease history or systemic immunosuppression that excluded patients. Study-level findings and limits: Several nonresponders also turned out to have low normalized T-cell clonal expansion.

This sequence was found in an adult with an advanced solid tumor such as melanoma, head and neck, liver or kidney cancer. This chain links TRBV27 with TRBJ1-5, with D maybe TRBD1 (6 bases). The sample in question was CD4+ or CD8+ T cells sorted from blood, obtained in a trial of the OX40 agonist ivuxolimab. CDR3 region: CASSFEQGYQPQHF. CDR3 DNA sequence: TGTGCCAGCAGTTTTGAACAGGGTTATCAGCCCCAGCATTTT.